Presented here are 25 T cell receptor beta chains from one specimen sequenced in a study of naive and memory T cell subsets. An oligonucleotide containing a UMI was ligated to the 3' end of TCR cDNA. Amplification of ligated cDNA took four PCR rounds with SP2 and nested alpha and beta constant primers. Each CDR3 protein is one row after TCRdb ran MiXCR on the 5' RACE reads. This repertoire shows about 48,000 distinct CDR3 sequences, 4.7% found once; its top ten account for around 0.84%. The receptors come from a female donor in good health.

This clonotype was seen ten or more times. This chain connects TRBV6-2 or TRBV6-3 to TRBJ2-1; 16 bases map to TRBD2. Unmatched junction bases numbered 13, after V lost 8 bases and J lost 0 bases. CDR1 is MNHEY, CDR2 SVGEGT, per germline. This CDR3 has 20 residues. In DNA, the CDR3 is TGTGCCAGCGGGGCTCCGGGACTAGCGGGAGGGTTACGCTCCTACAATGAGCAGTTCTTC. Protein: CASGAPGLAGGLRSYNEQFF.

About this clonotype itself: An end of the junction differs from the germline gene, which may be a read error. The chain links TRBV6-5 to TRBJ1-2; 8 bases line up with TRBD1. CDR1 and CDR2 from the germline V gene are MNHEY and SVGAGI. The CDR3 spans 13 residues. In DNA, the CDR3 is TGTGCCAGCAGACGGACAGGGAAAAGTGGCGACACCTTC. Translated: CASRRTGKSGDTF.

This clonotype came up many times. The chain uses TRBV14 and TRBJ2-3; weak D call: TRBD2 (6 bases). CDR3 size: 17 residues. V lost 0 bases, J lost 4 bases, and 17 bases lay in between. Germline loops: CDR1 SGHDN, CDR2 FVKESK. This CDR3 reads CASSQDLRSGRPDTQYF. CDR3 DNA: TGTGCCAGCAGCCAAGATCTTAGGAGCGGGCGGCCAGATACGCAGTATTTT.

This clonotype was seen ten or more times. The chain joins TRBV7-8 to TRBJ2-3; 9 nucleotides agree with TRBD2. Germline V gene lookup returns CDR1 SGHVS and CDR2 FQNEAQ. The junction had 4 bases not matched to a gene; V was cut back by 2 bases and J by 7 bases. The length of the CDR3 is 14 residues. CDR3 coding DNA: TGTGCCAGCAGCTTATCGCTAGCGGGAAATACGCAGTATTTT. Protein: CASSLSLAGNTQYF.

In the case of this clonotype: A much larger clone differs by one base, so this may be a read error. The chain couples TRBV11-1 to TRBJ1-5, with a tentative D call TRBD1 (5 bases). Germline CDR1 is SGHAT and CDR2 is FQDESV (reference sequence). CDR3 length: 13 amino acids. Here the CDR3 reads CASSLDQGQPQRF. The CDR3 nucleotides read TGTGCCAGCAGCTTAGACCAGGGTCAGCCCCAGCGTTTT.

The chain recombines TRBV7-8 with TRBJ2-7; TRBD2 aligns across 10 bases. There are 11 residues in the CDR3. J lost 13 bases, V lost 4 bases, and 4 bases had no gene match. Looked up from germline, CDR1 is SGHVS and CDR2 is FQNEAQ. CDR3 bases: TGTGCCAGCAGCTATAGCGGGAGGCCCTACTTC. Translating gives CASSYSGRPYF.

This clonotype has at least ten counts. The chain is built from TRBV13 and TRBJ2-7; 10 nucleotides line up with TRBD2. This CDR3 has 18 amino acids. With V trimmed by 6 bases and J by 3 bases, 17 bases remained unmatched. Looked up from germline, CDR1 is PRHDT and CDR2 is FYEKMQ (reference sequence). This CDR3 reads CASSFSTLAGAKFYEQYF. Written as DNA, the CDR3 is TGTGCCAGCAGTTTCTCCACTCTAGCGGGAGCTAAATTCTACGAGCAGTACTTC.

There are a few counts of this clonotype. This chain joins TRBV19 and TRBJ1-2, with a weak D call TRBD1 (6 bases). The germline V gene encodes CDR1 LNHDA and CDR2 SQIVND (reference sequence). V was trimmed by 0 bases and J by 5 bases, leaving 19 bases between them. This CDR3 has 17 residues. The CDR3 protein is CASSIDWQTGSLYGYTF. In DNA, the CDR3 is TGTGCCAGTAGTATAGATTGGCAAACAGGGAGTTTGTATGGCTACACCTTC.

At least ten counts were recorded for this clonotype. The V call is TRBV20-1, the J call TRBJ2-1; TRBD2 matches at 15 bases. The germline V gene encodes CDR1 DFQATT and CDR2 SNEGSKA (reference sequence). V shed 0 bases, J shed 5 bases, and the junction held 14 bases outside the gene matches. This CDR3 region has 20 residues. The CDR3 DNA follows: TGCAGTGCTAGAGATTTAAACCCCGGGACTAGCGGGAGGAACGACAATGAGCAGTTCTTC. Amino acid sequence: CSARDLNPGTSGRNDNEQFF.

This clonotype was seen many times. This chain links TRBV4-3 with TRBJ1-1; 7 positions match TRBD1. With 3 bases clipped from V and 11 bases from J, the junction kept 12 bases outside the gene matches. This CDR3 comprises 14 residues. Per germline, CDR1 LGHNA and CDR2 YSLEER. This CDR3 is CASSQAATGEMAFF. The CDR3, as DNA: TGCGCCAGCAGCCAGGCCGCTACAGGGGAGATGGCTTTCTTT.

V gene TRBV9 combines with J gene TRBJ2-3; possible D gene TRBD2, 6 bases. Between the trimmed V and J ends, which lost 0 bases and 2 bases, there was a span of 16 bases. CDR3 length equals 17 residues. Germline CDR1 SGDLS, CDR2 YYNGEE. Written as DNA, the CDR3 is TGTGCCAGCAGCGTAGTAGGAGGGGCCCCCCTCACAGATACGCAGTATTTT. Translation gives CASSVVGGAPLTDTQYF.

This clonotype was detected many times. This sequence joins TRBV3-1 and TRBJ2-7; D gene uncertain. There are 15 residues in the CDR3. The germline V gene has CDR1 LGHDT and CDR2 YNNKEL (reference sequence). The V gene lost 5 bases and the J gene lost 2 bases, with 16 bases spanning the gap. The DNA of the CDR3 is TGTGCCAGCAGCTCCGCTTTCGCAGGTGCCTACGAGCAGTACTTC. Translation: CASSSAFAGAYEQYF.

This clonotype was seen at least ten times. CDR3 sequence reads: CASSFLGDNYEQYF. In DNA, the CDR3 is TGTGCCAGCAGCTTTCTCGGGGACAATTACGAGCAGTACTTC. The chain is built from TRBV5-6 and TRBJ2-7, with D tentatively TRBD1 (6 bases). CDR3 length: 14 residues. CDR1 and CDR2 (germline): SGHDT, YYEEEE. The germline V and J ends were trimmed by 2 bases and 4 bases, with 13 bases remaining between them. Full variable domain (rest looked up from reference TRBV5-6 and TRBJ2-7): DAGVTQSPTHLIKTRGQQVTLRCSPKSGHDTVSWYQQALGQGPQFIFQYYEEEERQRGNFPDRFSGHQFPNYSSELNVNALLLGDSALYLCASSFLGDNYEQYFGPGTRLTVT.

The V and J genes are TRBV6-5 and TRBJ1-3, with D unresolved. The CDR3 is 14 amino acids. The germline V gene encodes CDR1 MNHEY and CDR2 SVGAGI. Trimming took 2 bases from V and 1 from J, leaving 6 bases between them. For the CDR3, the DNA is TGTGCCAGCAGTTACCGGTTGTCTGGAAACACCATATATTTT. Amino acid sequence: CASSYRLSGNTIYF.

In its sample, this clonotype was seen many times. This chain joins TRBV6-6 and TRBJ1-1; weak D call: TRBD1 (5 bases). V lost 6 bases to trimming and J lost 1 base, with 18 bases between them. The CDR3 runs 16 residues. In germline, CDR1 is MNHNY, CDR2 SVGAGI (reference sequence). The CDR3, as DNA: TGTGCCAGCAGGTCTCCGGGACGTCCATCGAACACTGAAGCTTTCTTT. Translated: CASRSPGRPSNTEAFF.

This clonotype was counted many times. The chain carries TRBV29-1 and TRBJ2-1, with TRBD2 matching 10 bases. Germline values: CDR1 SQVTM, CDR2 ANQGSEA. V gave up 2 bases and J gave up 6 bases; unmatched junction bases: 1. The CDR3 is 13 residues long. Written as DNA, the CDR3 is TGCAGCGTTGAACAGCGGGAGGGCAATGAGCAGTTCTTC. Encoded protein: CSVEQREGNEQFF.

This clonotype was seen repeatedly, ten times or more. The chain employs TRBV11-3 and TRBJ2-3, with D hard to call. The CDR3 length is 14 residues. Germline V lookup: CDR1 SGHNT, CDR2 YENEEA. Trimming stripped 1 base from V and 10 bases from J, with 15 bases between. CDR3 coding DNA: TGTGCCAGCAGCTTAGGCTCGGATGTAGGAGCGCAGTATTTT. This codes for CASSLGSDVGAQYF.

This clonotype showed up just a few times. The chain carries TRBV14 and TRBJ2-1; no firm D call. Trimming took off 1 base at V and 9 bases at J, with 16 bases between the two ends. The CDR3 sequence is 15 residues long. Germline loops: CDR1 SGHDN, CDR2 FVKESK. The CDR3 DNA is TGTGCCAGCAGCCAAGGCGTAGGTCTCGTCGGTGAGCAGTTCTTC. Protein sequence: CASSQGVGLVGEQFF.

This clonotype was counted between two and nine times. J is TRBJ2-2 and V is TRBV28, with 7 bases aligning to TRBD2. J gave up 2 bases and V 4 bases, and 7 bases lay outside the gene matches. This CDR3 comprises 16 residues. Looked up from germline, CDR1 is MDHEN and CDR2 is SYDVKM. This CDR3 reads CASSSPSGSNTGELFF. CDR3 DNA sequence: TGTGCCAGCAGTTCCCCTAGCGGATCAAACACCGGGGAGCTGTTTTTT.

The J gene is TRBJ1-1, the V gene TRBV6-4; weak D call: TRBD1 (6 bases). This CDR3 has 13 amino acids. V lost 3 bases to trimming and J lost 11 bases, with 16 bases between them. Germline CDR1 and CDR2: MRHNA and SNTAGT. Here the CDR3 DNA reads TGTGCCAGCAGTGATAGTCCAGGGGAGGTGGCTTTCTTT. Amino acids: CASSDSPGEVAFF.

This clonotype turned up a few times. The chain employs TRBV7-8 and TRBJ1-3, with TRBD1 as a possible D gene (6 bases). V lost 2 bases, J lost 7 bases, and 15 bases lay in between. Per the germline V gene, CDR1 is SGHVS and CDR2 is FQNEAQ. The CDR3 has 15 residues. The CDR3 DNA reads as TGTGCCAGCAGCTTAAAGTGGGGGCGACGGAACACCATATATTTT. Amino acids: CASSLKWGRRNTIYF.

This clonotype was counted ten times or more. V is TRBV12-3 or TRBV12-4 and J is TRBJ1-1; D uncertain. The CDR3 extends over 13 amino acids. V lost 10 bases to trimming and J lost 0 bases, with 12 bases between them. CDR3 nucleotides: TGTGCCACCTCGATTAGAATGAACACTGAAGCTTTCTTT. Amino acids: CATSIRMNTEAFF.

This clonotype came up many times. This rearrangement joins TRBV6-2 or TRBV6-3 to TRBJ2-7; D not resolved. CDR1 is MNHEY, CDR2 SVGEGT, per germline. This CDR3 has 13 amino acids. Trimming took 5 bases from V and 2 from J, leaving 10 bases between them. Here the CDR3 reads CASSQEQPYEQYF. CDR3 coding DNA: TGTGCCAGCAGTCAGGAACAGCCCTACGAGCAGTACTTC.

This clonotype was observed many times. The V and J genes are TRBV7-3 and TRBJ2-3; 9 nucleotides match TRBD2. The junction had 10 bases not matched to a gene; V was cut back by 2 bases and J by 4 bases. Germline CDR1 is SGHTA and CDR2 is FQGTGA. The CDR3 sequence is 17 residues long. CDR3 DNA: TGTGCCAGCAGCTTAGTGGTGACTAGCGGAGGTGCAGATACGCAGTATTTT. The encoded protein is CASSLVVTSGGADTQYF.

This clonotype has ten or more counts. The chain uses TRBV28 and TRBJ1-6; D is possibly TRBD1 (6 bases). CDR3 length: 21 residues. The ends were cut back, 2 bases at V and 6 bases at J, with 29 bases in the middle. CDR1 and CDR2 from the germline V gene are MDHEN and SYDVKM. The CDR3 DNA follows: TGTGCCAGCAGTTTAAGGGCAGGGGCTGGTACAACTCGCAGGAGTAATTCACCCCTCCACTTT. Amino acids: CASSLRAGAGTTRRSNSPLHF. The whole variable domain, remainder taken from reference TRBV28 and TRBJ1-6, is DVKVTQSSRYLVKRTGEKVFLECVQDMDHENMFWYRQDPGLGLRLIYFSYDVKMKEKGDIPEGYSVSREKKERFSLILESASTNQTSMYLCASSLRAGAGTTRRSNSPLHFGNGTRLTVT.